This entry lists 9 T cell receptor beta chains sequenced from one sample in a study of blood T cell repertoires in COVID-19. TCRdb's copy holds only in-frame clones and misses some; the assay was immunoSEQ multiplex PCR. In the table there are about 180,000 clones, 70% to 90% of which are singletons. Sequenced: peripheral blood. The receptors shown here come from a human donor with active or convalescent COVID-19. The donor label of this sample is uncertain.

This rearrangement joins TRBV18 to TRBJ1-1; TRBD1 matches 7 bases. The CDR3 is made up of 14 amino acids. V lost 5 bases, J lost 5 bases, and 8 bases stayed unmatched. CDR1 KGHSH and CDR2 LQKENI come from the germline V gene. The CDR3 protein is CASSSSGGSTEAFF. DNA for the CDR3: TGTGCCAGCTCATCCTCAGGGGGTTCAACTGAAGCTTTCTTT.

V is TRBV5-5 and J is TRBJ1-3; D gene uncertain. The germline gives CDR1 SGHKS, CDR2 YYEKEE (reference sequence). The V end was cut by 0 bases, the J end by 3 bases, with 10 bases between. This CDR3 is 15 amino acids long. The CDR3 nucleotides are TGTGCCAGCAGCTTGGAACTAACTGGTGGAAACACCATATATTTT. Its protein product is CASSLELTGGNTIYF.

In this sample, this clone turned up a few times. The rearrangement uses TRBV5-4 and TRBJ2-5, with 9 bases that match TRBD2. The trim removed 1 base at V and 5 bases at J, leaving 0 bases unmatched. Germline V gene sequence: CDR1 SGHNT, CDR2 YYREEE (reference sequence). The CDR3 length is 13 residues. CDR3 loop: CASSLSGRETQYF. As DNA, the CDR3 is TGTGCCAGCAGCTTGAGCGGGAGGGAGACCCAGTACTTC.

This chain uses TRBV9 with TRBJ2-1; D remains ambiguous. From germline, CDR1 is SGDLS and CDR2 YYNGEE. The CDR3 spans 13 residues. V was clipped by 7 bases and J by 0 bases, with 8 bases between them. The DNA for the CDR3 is TGTGCCAGCGGTCCGAGCTCCTACAATGAGCAGTTCTTC. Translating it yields CASGPSSYNEQFF.

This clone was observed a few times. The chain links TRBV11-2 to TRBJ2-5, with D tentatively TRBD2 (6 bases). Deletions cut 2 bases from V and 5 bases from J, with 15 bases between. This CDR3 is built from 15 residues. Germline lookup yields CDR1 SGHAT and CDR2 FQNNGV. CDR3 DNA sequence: TGTGCCAGCAGCTTATACCCGACTAGTAGGGAGACCCAGTACTTC. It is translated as CASSLYPTSRETQYF.

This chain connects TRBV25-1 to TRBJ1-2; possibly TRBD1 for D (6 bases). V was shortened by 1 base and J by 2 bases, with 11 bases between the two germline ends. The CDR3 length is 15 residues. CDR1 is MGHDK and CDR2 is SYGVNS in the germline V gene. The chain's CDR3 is CASSESLGQNYGYTF. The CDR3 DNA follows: TGTGCCAGCAGTGAATCCCTGGGACAAAACTATGGCTACACCTTC.

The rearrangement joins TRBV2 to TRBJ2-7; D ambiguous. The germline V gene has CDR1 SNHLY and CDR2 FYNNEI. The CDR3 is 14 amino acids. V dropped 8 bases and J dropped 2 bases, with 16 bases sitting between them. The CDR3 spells CASEPMTYPYEQYF. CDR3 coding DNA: TGTGCCAGCGAACCTATGACATATCCCTACGAGCAGTACTTC.

The chain's CDR3 is CAISEPQVSTEAFF. For the CDR3, the DNA is TGTGCCATCAGTGAACCCCAGGTTTCCACTGAAGCTTTCTTT. This rearrangement joins TRBV10-3 to TRBJ1-1; D not certain. Trimming took off 3 bases at V and 4 bases at J, with 12 bases between the two ends. CDR1 and CDR2 (germline): ENHRY, SYGVKD. The CDR3 extends over 14 amino acids.

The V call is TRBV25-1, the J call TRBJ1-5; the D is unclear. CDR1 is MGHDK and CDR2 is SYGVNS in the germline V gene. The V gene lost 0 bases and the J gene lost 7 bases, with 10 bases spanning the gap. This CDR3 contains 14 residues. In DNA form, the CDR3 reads TGTGCCAGCAGTGAATATATTCCCCCGCAGCCCCAGCATTTT. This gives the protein CASSEYIPPQPQHF.